These T cell receptor beta chains were read from a single sample in a study of OX40 agonist ivuxolimab in advanced cancers. The table came from immunoSEQ multiplex PCR; TCRdb's copy has only in-frame clones and leaves some out. The sample records tens of thousands of clones, more than 80% being singletons. The sample in question was CD4+ or CD8+ T cells sorted from blood, obtained in a trial of the OX40 agonist ivuxolimab. The receptors derive from an adult with an advanced solid tumor such as melanoma, head and neck, liver or kidney cancer. Each CDR3 is given with its conserved first and last residue. A D gene is named only where the DNA matches it firmly. Clone size is shown for a subset of rows, as once, few, many or a class of expanded clone.

. | 14 | TRBJ2-5 | TRBV19 | . | TGTGCCAGTAGTATCACGGGCAGGGAAGAGACCCAGTACTTC | CASSITGREETQYF
. | 14 | TRBJ1-1 | TRBV28 | . | TGTGCCAGCGTCCGACCGGGCGGCATCTTCCTAGCTTTCTTT | CASVRPGGIFLAFF
. | 14 | TRBJ2-7 | TRBV2 | . | TGTGCCAGCAGCCTAACCCCAAGTGTCTACGAGCAGTACTTC | CASSLTPSVYEQYF
. | 15 | TRBJ2-5 | TRBV7-2 | . | TGTGCCAGCAGCGGACGAGGGGCCGGGGGAGAGACCCAGTACTTC | CASSGRGAGGETQYF
. | 15 | TRBJ1-5 | TRBV6-1 | . | TGTGCCAGCAGTGAATTGAACTCTAGCAATCAGCCCCAGCATTTT | CASSELNSSNQPQHF
. | 13 | TRBJ1-1 | TRBV7-9 | . | TGTGCCAGCAGCTTCGCCGGGCGGGCTGAAGCTTTCTTT | CASSFAGRAEAFF
. | 15 | TRBJ1-2 | TRBV30 | . | TGTGCCTGGAGTCTCGAGGGAACCTCTAACTATGGCTACACCTTC | CAWSLEGTSNYGYTF
. | 16 | TRBJ1-5 | TRBV5-6 | . | TGTGCCAGCAGCGCACTAGGGGGGTATGGCAATCAGCCCCAGCATTTT | CASSALGGYGNQPQHF
. | 13 | TRBJ1-1 | TRBV30 | . | TGTGCCTGGAGTGCCCGGCGGGTCACTGAAGCTTTCTTT | CAWSARRVTEAFF
. | 19 | TRBJ2-3 | TRBV7-2 | TRBD1 | TGTGCCAGCAGCTCGCCAATCGCTAGACAGGGTACTAGCACAGATACGCAGTATTTT | CASSSPIARQGTSTDTQYF
. | 16 | TRBJ1-2 | TRBV11-2 | . | TGTGCCAGCAGCGCTAATTCACGGTGGGGCAACTATGGCTACACCTTC | CASSANSRWGNYGYTF
. | 16 | TRBJ2-3 | TRBV5-3 | . | TGTGCCAGAAGCTTGGCCGAGTCAGCAAACACAGATACGCAGTATTTT | CARSLAESANTDTQYF
. | 14 | TRBJ1-2 | TRBV4-1 | TRBD1 | TGCGCCAGCGCCGAGGGAGGGGGCGACTATGGCTACACCTTC | CASAEGGGDYGYTF
few | 18 | TRBJ1-6 | TRBV18 | TRBD1 | TGTGCCAGCTCACCACGACGGCAGGGGGCTTCTTATAATTCACCCCTCCACTTT | CASSPRRQGASYNSPLHF
. | 15 | TRBJ2-1 | TRBV19 | . | TGTGCCAGTAGTGTAGAAGGGGGGGCCTACAATGAGCAGTTCTTC | CASSVEGGAYNEQFF
. | 14 | TRBJ1-2 | TRBV30 | TRBD1 | TGTGCCTGGAGTCTAATAACAGGGGGCGCCTCCTTAACCTTC | CAWSLITGGASLTF
. | 13 | TRBJ2-7 | TRBV6-1 | . | TGTGCCAGCAGTTCTAGCCCTCGACGCGAGCAGTACTTC | CASSSSPRREQYF
. | 15 | TRBJ1-1 | TRBV5-1 | TRBD1 | TGCGCCAGCAGGCGCGGACAGGGGGCGTATACTGAAGCTTTCTTT | CASRRGQGAYTEAFF
. | 11 | TRBJ1-5 | TRBV29-1 | . | TGCAGCGGGGACAGCAATCAGCCCCAGCATTTT | CSGDSNQPQHF
. | 14 | TRBJ2-6 | TRBV19 | . | TGTGCCAGTAGTATAGGGGCAGGGGCCAACGTCCTGACTTTC | CASSIGAGANVLTF
once | 14 | TRBJ2-1 | TRBV5-1 | . | TGCGCCAGCAGCTTTCGAGACAATTACAATGAGCAGTTCTTC | CASSFRDNYNEQFF
. | 13 | TRBJ2-5 | TRBV30 | . | TGTGCCTGGAGTAAGGACAGACAAGAGACCCAGTACTTC | CAWSKDRQETQYF
once | 16 | TRBJ2-3 | TRBV9 | TRBD2 | TGTGCCAGCAGCGTTCTAGCGGGGGCTAGCACAGATACGCAGTATTTT | CASSVLAGASTDTQYF
. | 13 | TRBJ2-5 | TRBV4-1 | . | TGCGCCAGCAGCCAAGGAACCAGAGAGACCCAGTACTTC | CASSQGTRETQYF
. | 15 | TRBJ1-2 | TRBV11-2 | . | TGTGCCAGCAGCTTAGAGCCAGGGGCGGTCTATGGCTACACCTTC | CASSLEPGAVYGYTF
. | 14 | TRBJ2-5 | TRBV7-2 | . | TGTGCCAGCAGCTCGCGCTGGGGTTTAGAGACCCAGTACTTC | CASSSRWGLETQYF
once | 16 | TRBJ2-2 | TRBV15 | . | TGTGCCACCAGCAGAACCGGGGCTAAGAACACCGGGGAGCTGTTTTTT | CATSRTGAKNTGELFF
once | 14 | TRBJ2-7 | TRBV2 | . | TGTGCCAGCAGTGAAGCGCTTAGAGGTTACGAGCAGTACTTC | CASSEALRGYEQYF
. | 15 | TRBJ1-1 | TRBV28 | . | TGTGCCAGCCTCCGATCCGGGACATCGAACACTGAAGCTTTCTTT | CASLRSGTSNTEAFF
. | 13 | TRBJ1-5 | TRBV7-6 | . | TGTGCCAGCAGCTCGGGGAGATATCAGCCCCAGCATTTT | CASSSGRYQPQHF
. | 13 | TRBJ2-2 | TRBV2 | TRBD1 | TGTGCCAGCAGTACAGGGGTTACCGGGGAGCTGTTTTTT | CASSTGVTGELFF
. | 15 | TRBJ2-5 | TRBV10-3 | TRBD1 | TGTGCCATCAGTCCCCGGGGGACAGGGGGAGAGACCCAGTACTTC | CAISPRGTGGETQYF
. | 17 | TRBJ2-7 | TRBV5-6 | . | TGTGCCAGCAGCCCCGCGGGGACAGCGGTGGGTTCCTACGAGCAGTACTTC | CASSPAGTAVGSYEQYF
. | 13 | TRBJ1-1 | TRBV19 | . | TGTGCCAGTAGTATGGGGGATGACACTGAAGCTTTCTTT | CASSMGDDTEAFF
. | 14 | TRBJ1-1 | TRBV19 | TRBD1 | TGTGCCAGTAGTGCACAGGGGTGGAATACTGAAGCTTTCTTT | CASSAQGWNTEAFF
. | 16 | TRBJ1-6 | TRBV28 | . | TGTGCCAGCAGTTCCCCGACAGGTCTGGCGAATTCACCCCTCCACTTT | CASSSPTGLANSPLHF
. | 14 | TRBJ1-2 | TRBV9 | . | TGTGCCAGCAGCGTAGACAGAGGGAACTATGGCTACACCTTC | CASSVDRGNYGYTF
. | 15 | TRBJ2-1 | TRBV11-2 | TRBD2 | TGTGCCAGCAGCTTTTCTAGCGGGTCCTACAATGAGCAGTTCTTC | CASSFSSGSYNEQFF
. | 15 | TRBJ2-1 | TRBV7-7 | TRBD2 | TGTGCCAGCAGCTTAAGCGGGGGGGCCTACAATGAGCAGTTCTTC | CASSLSGGAYNEQFF